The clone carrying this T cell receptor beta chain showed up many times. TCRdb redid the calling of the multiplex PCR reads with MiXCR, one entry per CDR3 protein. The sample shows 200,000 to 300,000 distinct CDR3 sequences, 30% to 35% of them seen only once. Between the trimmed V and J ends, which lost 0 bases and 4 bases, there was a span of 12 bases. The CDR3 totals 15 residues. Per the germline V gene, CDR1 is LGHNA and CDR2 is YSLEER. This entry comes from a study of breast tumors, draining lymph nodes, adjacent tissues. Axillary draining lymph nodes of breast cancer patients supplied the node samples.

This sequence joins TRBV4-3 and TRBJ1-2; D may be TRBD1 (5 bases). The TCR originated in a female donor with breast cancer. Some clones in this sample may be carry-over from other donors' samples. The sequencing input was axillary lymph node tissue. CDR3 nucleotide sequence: TGCGCCAGCAGCCAAGATAACCGGAGGGGCTATGGCTACACCTTC. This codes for CASSQDNRRGYGYTF.